The rows below give T cell receptor beta chains drawn from one sample of a study of OX40 agonist ivuxolimab in advanced cancers. Method: immunoSEQ multiplex PCR; TCRdb's copy keeps in-frame clones and lacks some. The sample holds 80,000 to 95,000 clones, about 89% seen once. Material: CD4+ or CD8+ T cells sorted from blood, obtained in a trial of the OX40 agonist ivuxolimab. The origin of the receptors is an adult with an advanced solid tumor such as melanoma, head and neck, liver or kidney cancer. Both conserved end residues are part of each CDR3. D genes are given only for firm matches. Only some rows state a clone size, as once, few, many or a class for expanded clones.

d_gene	j_gene	abundance	v_gene	len	CDR3aa	CDR3nt
TRBD1	TRBJ1-4	.	TRBV5-1	14	CASSPDRGGEKLFF	TGCGCCAGCAGCCCAGACAGGGGGGGTGAAAAACTGTTTTTT
.	TRBJ2-1	.	TRBV30	11	CAWARGGEQFF	TGTGCCTGGGCTCGAGGTGGTGAGCAGTTCTTC
TRBD1	TRBJ2-7	.	TRBV19	15	CASSTRDSLSYEQYF	TGTGCCAGTAGTACCCGGGACAGTCTCTCCTACGAGCAGTACTTC
.	TRBJ1-4	.	TRBV5-1	16	CASSLRTSGSVEKLFF	TGCGCCAGCAGCTTACGGACCTCAGGTTCAGTGGAAAAACTGTTTTTT
TRBD2	TRBJ2-3	.	TRBV7-9	14	CASSPKREIDTQYF	TGTGCCAGCAGCCCGAAGCGGGAGATAGATACGCAGTATTTT
.	TRBJ2-7	.	TRBV4-1	15	CASSQVREVAYEQYF	TGCGCCAGCAGCCAAGTGAGGGAGGTTGCCTACGAGCAGTACTTC
TRBD2	TRBJ2-1	.	TRBV7-3	15	CASSLGRGPLNEQFF	TGTGCCAGCAGCTTGGGGAGGGGCCCCCTGAATGAGCAGTTCTTC
TRBD1	TRBJ2-2	.	TRBV19	14	CASGQGLNTGELFF	TGTGCCAGTGGACAGGGGCTGAACACCGGGGAGCTGTTTTTT
.	TRBJ2-2	.	TRBV19	14	CASSTQTLTGELFF	TGTGCCAGTAGTACCCAGACTCTCACCGGGGAGCTGTTTTTT
.	TRBJ1-1	once	TRBV19	12	CASSHPNTEAFF	TGTGCCAGTAGCCACCCAAACACTGAAGCTTTCTTT
.	TRBJ1-2	.	TRBV6-4	16	CASSYSRTTTPYGYTF	TGTGCCAGCAGTTACTCCCGGACAACTACACCGTATGGCTACACCTTC
.	TRBJ1-6	.	TRBV5-1	15	CASSFSQVPGSPLHF	TGCGCCAGCAGCTTCAGCCAAGTCCCCGGGTCACCCCTCCACTTT
TRBD1	TRBJ1-3	.	TRBV11-3	13	CASSSWTGHTIYF	TGTGCCAGCAGCTCCTGGACAGGGCACACCATATATTTT
.	TRBJ2-3	.	TRBV6-4	14	CASSHTEGADTQYF	TGTGCCAGCAGCCACACGGAAGGGGCAGATACGCAGTATTTT
.	TRBJ2-7	once	TRBV7-9	14	CASSPSAGVYEQYF	TGTGCCAGCAGTCCCTCGGCAGGGGTCTACGAGCAGTACTTC
TRBD2	TRBJ2-3	.	TRBV6-6	16	CASSDSTSGGTDTQYF	TGTGCCAGCAGTGACTCGACTAGCGGGGGCACAGATACGCAGTATTTT
TRBD2	TRBJ2-7	once	TRBV10-3	13	CATRAGDSYEQYF	TGTGCCACCAGGGCGGGGGACTCCTACGAGCAGTACTTC
TRBD1	TRBJ1-1	.	TRBV5-1	14	CASSFGTGNTEAFF	TGCGCCAGCAGCTTTGGGACAGGGAACACTGAAGCTTTCTTT
TRBD2	TRBJ2-7	.	TRBV13	15	CASSIRLAGGYEQYF	TGTGCCAGCAGCATACGACTAGCGGGGGGATACGAGCAGTACTTC
.	TRBJ2-7	.	TRBV6-5	15	CASSSFEPQGYEQYF	TGTGCCAGCAGCTCATTTGAGCCCCAGGGCTACGAGCAGTACTTC
.	TRBJ1-5	.	TRBV7-6	14	CASSLGTGNQPQHF	TGTGCCAGCAGCTTAGGGACAGGCAATCAGCCCCAGCATTTT
TRBD1	TRBJ1-5	.	TRBV6-5	14	CASSYRGRNQPQHF	TGTGCCAGCAGTTACAGGGGGCGCAATCAGCCCCAGCATTTT
TRBD1	TRBJ1-4	.	TRBV6-1	16	CASSEYRGATNEKLFF	TGTGCCAGCAGCGAATACAGGGGAGCAACTAATGAAAAACTGTTTTTT
.	TRBJ2-5	.	TRBV19	14	CASSRSGAQETQYF	TGTGCCAGTAGTCGGTCGGGAGCCCAAGAGACCCAGTACTTC
.	TRBJ2-2	.	TRBV11-3	13	CASSPHPDRELFF	TGTGCCAGCAGCCCCCACCCCGATAGGGAGCTGTTTTTT
.	TRBJ2-1	.	TRBV20-1	11	CSAPTSFGQFF	TGCAGTGCTCCGACTAGTTTTGGGCAGTTCTTC
.	TRBJ2-4	.	TRBV11-2	15	CASSLQSEGKNIQYF	TGTGCCAGCAGCTTACAGAGCGAGGGCAAAAACATTCAGTACTTC
.	TRBJ2-7	.	TRBV19	14	CASSLQGYGYEQYF	TGTGCCAGTAGCCTTCAGGGGTACGGCTACGAGCAGTACTTC
TRBD2	TRBJ2-4	.	TRBV6-4	15	CASSPTSGSANIQYF	TGTGCCAGCAGCCCCACTAGCGGGAGTGCGAACATTCAGTACTTC
.	TRBJ2-1	.	TRBV11-3	15	CASSASLSAYNEQFF	TGTGCCAGCAGCGCCTCCCTCAGCGCCTACAATGAGCAGTTCTTC
TRBD2	TRBJ2-1	.	TRBV11-3	16	CASSGGLAGGVDEQFF	TGTGCCAGCAGCGGGGGACTAGCGGGAGGGGTGGATGAGCAGTTCTTC
.	TRBJ1-2	.	TRBV7-8	15	CASSLEPGPGYGYTF	TGTGCCAGCAGCTTAGAACCGGGGCCGGGGTATGGCTACACCTTC
.	TRBJ2-7	.	TRBV19	15	CATKPSRELAYEQYF	TGTGCCACAAAACCTAGCAGGGAGCTCGCCTACGAGCAGTACTTC
.	TRBJ1-4	.	TRBV5-1	16	CASSLGVDSTNEKLFF	TGCGCCAGCAGCTTGGGGGTGGACTCAACTAATGAAAAACTGTTTTTT
TRBD2	TRBJ2-3	.	TRBV6-5	15	CASRRLAGGTDTQYF	TGTGCCAGCAGACGACTAGCGGGAGGGACAGATACGCAGTATTTT
TRBD2	TRBJ2-7	.	TRBV10-1	13	CASSASGTYGQYF	TGCGCCAGCAGCGCTAGCGGGACCTACGGGCAGTACTTC
.	TRBJ1-5	.	TRBV25-1	14	CASSEISADQPQHF	TGTGCCAGCAGTGAAATATCGGCAGATCAGCCCCAGCATTTT
.	TRBJ1-6	.	TRBV7-9	13	CASSTSRGSPLHF	TGTGCCAGCAGCACTTCTAGGGGATCACCCCTCCACTTT
.	TRBJ1-2	.	TRBV29-1	12	CSVPRGGNGYTF	TGCAGCGTCCCACGGGGGGGAAATGGCTACACCTTC
TRBD1	TRBJ1-1	.	TRBV5-1	14	CASSPGTGDTEAFF	TGCGCCAGCAGCCCCGGGACAGGGGATACTGAAGCTTTCTTT
TRBD2	TRBJ2-3	.	TRBV27	14	CASSSSGSTDTQYF	TGTGCCAGCAGTTCTAGCGGTAGCACAGATACGCAGTATTTT
TRBD2	TRBJ2-3	.	TRBV27	15	CASSLSGLASDTQYF	TGTGCCAGCAGTTTATCGGGACTAGCTTCAGATACGCAGTATTTT
TRBD1	TRBJ1-2	.	TRBV18	17	CASSPTPRTGPNYGYTF	TGTGCCAGCTCTCCAACCCCTAGGACAGGGCCGAACTATGGCTACACCTTC
.	TRBJ1-5	.	TRBV11-2	14	CASSLTLVNQPQHF	TGTGCCAGCAGCCTGACCCTCGTAAATCAGCCCCAGCATTTT
.	TRBJ1-5	.	TRBV18	13	CASSPGRNQPQHF	TGTGCCAGCTCACCTGGACGCAATCAGCCCCAGCATTTT
.	TRBJ2-1	once	TRBV19	15	CASSISSTFYNEQFF	TGTGCCAGTAGTATTTCCTCGACATTCTACAATGAGCAGTTCTTC
.	TRBJ1-2	.	TRBV9	13	CASSVPPAGVYTF	TGTGCCAGCAGCGTGCCTCCCGCCGGGGTCTACACCTTC